The 10 T cell receptor beta chains below were found in one sample sequenced in a study of blood T cell repertoires in COVID-19. The method was immunoSEQ multiplex PCR; TCRdb's version includes in-frame clones alone and lacks a portion of them. Here the sample spans roughly 260,000 clones, 75% to 95% being singletons. The material sequenced was peripheral blood. The source is a young adult with COVID-19, enrolled during active disease.

The chain couples TRBV12-5 to TRBJ2-7; tentative D call: TRBD1 (6 bases). The CDR3 covers 17 residues. The V gene lost 4 bases and the J gene lost 3 bases, with 22 bases spanning the gap. Looked up from germline, CDR1 is LGHNT and CDR2 is FRNRAP. CDR3 residues: CASGSAHHQQGSYEQYF. The CDR3 region has the DNA TGTGCTAGTGGTTCCGCCCACCATCAACAGGGAAGCTACGAGCAGTACTTC.

The chain couples TRBV5-4 to TRBJ1-1; no clear D. Trimming removed 7 bases from V and 11 bases from J, with 21 bases in between. This CDR3 comprises 13 residues. Germline loops: CDR1 SGHNT, CDR2 YYREEE (reference sequence). The CDR3 sequence: CASGVSGRVGAFF. CDR3 bases: TGTGCCAGCGGAGTTAGCGGAAGGGTTGGGGCTTTCTTT.

This clone was observed once. The rearrangement links TRBV5-1 to TRBJ2-7; 10 nucleotides agree with TRBD1. CDR1 is SGHRS, CDR2 YFSETQ, per germline. The ends lost 4 bases at V and 4 bases at J; junction bases unmatched: 8. The CDR3 has 15 residues. The chain's CDR3 is CASSPGGTGDYEQYF. The CDR3 DNA reads TGCGCCAGCAGCCCGGGTGGGACAGGGGATTACGAGCAGTACTTC.

CDR3 in amino acids: CASSLFLDGAGEGNEQFF. The CDR3 DNA reads as TGTGCCAGCAGCTTATTTTTGGATGGCGCGGGAGAAGGCAATGAGCAGTTCTTC. This chain links TRBV7-7 with TRBJ2-1; 7 nucleotides match TRBD2. Germline V lookup: CDR1 SSHAT, CDR2 FNYEAQ (reference sequence). This CDR3 contains 18 residues. The V gene end was trimmed by 2 bases and the J gene end by 6 bases; junction bases not matched to a gene: 16.

The chain is built from TRBV27 and TRBJ1-2; no definite D call. The ends were cut back, 0 bases at V and 4 bases at J, with 9 bases in the middle. Germline V gives CDR1 MNHEY, CDR2 SMNVEV (reference sequence). CDR3 length: 14 residues. CDR3: CASSLSVGGYGYTF. The CDR3 nucleotides are TGTGCCAGCAGTTTATCCGTGGGAGGCTATGGCTACACCTTC.

The rearrangement uses TRBV7-2 and TRBJ1-5; 8 nucleotides align to TRBD1. Per the germline V gene, CDR1 is SGHTA and CDR2 is FQGNSA. Trimming removed 5 bases from V and 0 bases from J; junction bases left unmatched: 9. The length of the CDR3 is 17 residues. The chain's CDR3 is CASSTHYGQGSNQPQHF. CDR3 bases: TGTGCCAGCAGCACCCACTATGGACAGGGTAGCAATCAGCCCCAGCATTTT.

The chain recombines TRBV7-9 with TRBJ2-7; 9 nucleotides align to TRBD1. Germline lookup yields CDR1 SEHNR and CDR2 FQNEAQ (reference sequence). The CDR3 covers 16 residues. The ends lost 3 bases at V and 1 base at J; junction bases unmatched: 7. The CDR3 sequence is CASSFHYGTGSYEQYF. The CDR3 region has the DNA TGTGCCAGCAGCTTTCACTACGGGACAGGGTCCTACGAGCAGTACTTC.

This chain uses TRBV9 with TRBJ1-3; D possibly corresponds to TRBD1 (5 bases). V shed 0 bases and J shed 7 bases, with 17 bases lying between them. CDR3 length equals 16 residues. CDR1 SGDLS and CDR2 YYNGEE come from the germline V gene. This CDR3 reads CASSVDLGPVGNTIYF. The CDR3 region has the DNA TGTGCCAGCAGCGTAGATTTGGGGCCCGTGGGCAACACCATATATTTT.

V usage is TRBV19 and J usage is TRBJ1-5; the match to TRBD1 covers 7 bases. Looked up from germline, CDR1 is LNHDA and CDR2 is SQIVND (reference sequence). Germline trimming cut 1 base from V and 6 bases from J; bases unmatched to any gene: 6. The CDR3 has 15 amino acids. Here the CDR3 DNA reads TGTGCCAGTAGTATAGGGACAGGAAGTACTCAGCCCCAGCATTTT. This gives the protein CASSIGTGSTQPQHF.

V is TRBV2 and J is TRBJ2-4; no clear D gene. Germline CDR1 SNHLY, CDR2 FYNNEI. There are 13 residues in the CDR3. V was cut by 1 base and J by 9 bases, with 10 bases left in between. CDR3 DNA: TGTGCCAGCAGTGAAGGGGCCTTGGGCATTCAGTACTTC. This gives the protein CASSEGALGIQYF.